This entry concerns a single T cell receptor beta chain. Its antigen specificity is not known. Per-base quality was not reported, and no clone a single base away is much larger than it. Taken with the paper, the label for treatment or condition translates to: high-dose cyclophosphamide on days +3 and +4 as single-agent GVHD prophylaxis. For conditioning, the PTCy patients got busulfan and fludarabine, then a related or unrelated marrow graft, followed by cyclophosphamide on days +3 and +4. PTCy-treated patients were drawn from a prospective multi-institutional clinical trial. Mononuclear cells from peripheral blood and bone marrow were separated by Ficoll-Hypaque density centrifugation and then cryopreserved. This sample was included in a study of T cells after posttransplantation cyclophosphamide (dated by TCRdb to the mid-2010s). Describing the broader study: The study tracked T cell repertoire reconstitution by TRB sequencing after myeloablative bone marrow transplantation using posttransplantation cyclophosphamide as GVHD prophylaxis. Public TRB sequences were searched against a database of over 3,500 sequences associated with responses to pathogens, tumor antigens, self-antigens and alloantigens. In 3 patients, up to about 3 additional blood samples taken between 2 and 5.2 years after transplant also underwent TRB sequencing, as did pretransplant blood from 4 patients. Because TRA and TRB clonality correlated tightly in roughly nine samples, later TCR analyses were limited to TRB. Samples from about 33 PTCy-treated patients, along with samples from roughly 15 of their related bone marrow donors, underwent antigen receptor sequencing. TRB sequencing was performed on blood from all 35 or so PTCy patients with 1-year posttransplant specimens.

CDR1 and CDR2, per the germline V gene, are LGHNA and YSLEER. The cysteine opens and the phenylalanine closes a CDR3 of 14 amino acids. The entry retains the CDR3 DNA only, 42 bases that are in frame from base 1. V gives up 7 bases and J gives up 2 bases, and the segment between their germline ends measures 11 bases. TRB sequencing was run on genomic DNA with either the immunoSEQ assay at survey resolution or the hsTCRB kit. In the original analysis: The immunoSEQ software was used for initial read processing, and the LymphoSeq R package was used for repertoire analyses. Clonality was computed as 1 minus normalized Shannon entropy; Gini coefficient was also calculated for each TRB dataset. Phenotypes of unsorted samples were inferred by mapping TRB sequences from sorted subsets of the recipient or donor onto unsorted samples of the same recipient. TCRdb provides this immuneACCESS table in a form limited to in-frame rearrangements. Some clones are lacking; in checked studies, under half of them reflect an unresolved V gene, and why the rest are absent is not known. V, J and clone size are those of that table, while D and trimming were read from the DNA. For this sample there are roughly 4,500 clones; about three quarters appear just once. About 39% of the sample is held by the ten biggest clonotypes.

Broader findings and caveats from the paper: The TRB repertoires of T cells infiltrating skin or GI tract showed only limited overlap with the TRB repertoires of T cells in blood. Donor-recipient similarity was low at 1-2 months but increased during the first year, and donor CD8+ memory clones often dominated later blood repertoires. Across 45 or so patients, recipient CMV seropositivity and CMV reactivation were highly associated with TRB clonality; PTCy diversity was similar to CNI/methotrexate controls.

The sample in question was PBMCs, obtained approximately 27 days after a stem cell transplant with posttransplant cyclophosphamide. The chain joins TRBV4-3 to TRBJ1-4, with the D gene too uncertain to name. This clonotype was obtained from a male patient in his fifties who received an allogeneic stem cell transplant from an unrelated donor, was CMV-positive, and had acute GVHD only. Some T cells present after a transplant may be cells of the graft donor. The nucleotide sequence reads TGCGCCAGCAAGGGAGGGTTCACTAATGAAAAACTGTTTTTT. The resulting protein is CASKGGFTNEKLFF.